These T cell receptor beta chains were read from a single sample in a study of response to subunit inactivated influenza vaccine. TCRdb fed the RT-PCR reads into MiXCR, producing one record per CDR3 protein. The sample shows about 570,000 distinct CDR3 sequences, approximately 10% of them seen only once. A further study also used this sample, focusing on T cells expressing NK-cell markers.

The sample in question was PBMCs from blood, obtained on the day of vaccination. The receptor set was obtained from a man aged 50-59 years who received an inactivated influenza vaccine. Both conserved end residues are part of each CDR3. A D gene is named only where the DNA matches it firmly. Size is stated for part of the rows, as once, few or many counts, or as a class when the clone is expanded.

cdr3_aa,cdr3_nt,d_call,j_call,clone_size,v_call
CASSFSWGAAPTDTQYF,TGTGCCAGCAGCTTTTCGTGGGGCGCAGCCCCCACAGATACGCAGTATTTT,-,TRBJ2-3,few,TRBV5-8
CASSISSLGNTIYF,TGTGCCAGTAGTATTTCCAGCCTTGGAAACACCATATATTTT,-,TRBJ1-3,few,TRBV19
CASSPGFGYQPQHF,TGTGCCAGCAGTCCCGGTTTTGGGTATCAGCCCCAGCATTTT,-,TRBJ1-5,-,TRBV16
CASSPMVTDTQYF,TGTGCCAGCAGCCCCATGGTCACAGATACGCAGTATTTT,-,TRBJ2-3,many,TRBV5-5
CASHAWGLETQYF,TGTGCCAGCCACGCATGGGGATTAGAGACCCAGTACTTC,-,TRBJ2-5,-,TRBV28
CASSYYPPGWLVSGANVLTF,TGTGCCAGCAGTTACTACCCCCCAGGGTGGCTAGTCTCTGGGGCCAACGTCCTGACTTTC,-,TRBJ2-6,many,TRBV6-2/TRBV6-3
CASSLAPRTGGEKLFF,TGTGCCAGCAGCTTGGCTCCTAGGACCGGCGGAGAAAAACTGTTTTTT,-,TRBJ1-4,-,TRBV5-5
CASSIGTSGNSPLHF,TGTGCCAGCAGTATCGGGACCTCGGGTAATTCACCCCTCCACTTT,-,TRBJ1-6,once,TRBV12-3/TRBV12-4
CASSFGSGYLSYNEQFF,TGCGCCAGCAGCTTCGGGTCAGGTTATCTCTCCTACAATGAGCAGTTCTTC,-,TRBJ2-1,few,TRBV5-1
CASSQDLGTGGSTRQYF,TGCGCCAGCAGCCAAGACTTGGGGACAGGGGGTTCCACTCGGCAGTACTTC,TRBD1,TRBJ2-7,few,TRBV4-3
CASSTRAGAPTDTQYF,TGCGCCAGCAGCACGCGAGCGGGGGCCCCCACAGATACGCAGTATTTT,TRBD2,TRBJ2-3,-,TRBV4-1
CASGRGNQPQHF,TGTGCCAGCGGGAGGGGCAATCAGCCCCAGCATTTT,-,TRBJ1-5,many,TRBV19
CSVVSGRSTDTQYF,TGCAGCGTTGTTAGCGGGAGGAGCACAGATACGCAGTATTTT,TRBD2,TRBJ2-3,many,TRBV29-1
CSARPRDRAYNEQFF,TGCAGTGCTAGACCCCGGGACAGAGCCTACAATGAGCAGTTCTTC,TRBD1,TRBJ2-1,few,TRBV20-1
CSVGGTLKTQYF,TGCAGCGTTGGGGGGACACTGAAGACCCAGTACTTC,-,TRBJ2-5,few,TRBV29-1
CASSTGHTTSGNTIYF,TGTGCCAGCAGCACCGGACACACCACCTCTGGAAACACCATATATTTT,-,TRBJ1-3,-,TRBV5-5
CSVGPGTGYEQYF,TGCAGCGTTGGTCCCGGGACGGGCTACGAGCAGTACTTC,-,TRBJ2-7,few,TRBV29-1
CSVEGQGIQETQYF,TGCAGCGTTGAGGGACAGGGGATCCAAGAGACCCAGTACTTC,TRBD1,TRBJ2-5,few,TRBV29-1
CASSEGMRQPINSPLHF,TGTGCCAGCAGTGAAGGGATGCGGCAGCCGATTAATTCACCCCTCCACTTT,-,TRBJ1-6,once,TRBV2
CASSLASGIQETQYF,TGTGCCAGCAGCTTAGCGTCCGGGATCCAAGAGACCCAGTACTTC,-,TRBJ2-5,few,TRBV7-9
CASRRKSGEKLFF,TGCGCCAGCAGAAGGAAGTCGGGGGAAAAACTGTTTTTT,-,TRBJ1-4,many,TRBV5-1
CASSLVPGGSSYNEQFF,TGCGCCAGCAGCTTGGTGCCGGGGGGTAGCTCCTACAATGAGCAGTTCTTC,TRBD2,TRBJ2-1,many,TRBV5-1
CASSFRRGVGNTEAFF,TGTGCCAGCAGTTTCCGCAGAGGAGTGGGGAACACTGAAGCTTTCTTT,-,TRBJ1-1,few,TRBV6-2/TRBV6-3
CSVDRGNSGELFF,TGCAGCGTTGACAGGGGGAATAGCGGGGAGCTGTTTTTT,TRBD1,TRBJ2-2,-,TRBV29-1
CRARDRGGTGTEAFF,TGCAGAGCTAGAGATAGGGGGGGTACGGGCACTGAAGCTTTCTTT,-,TRBJ1-1,-,TRBV20-1
CASRRDSPTDTQYF,TGCGCCAGCAGACGGGACAGTCCCACAGATACGCAGTATTTT,TRBD1,TRBJ2-3,few,TRBV5-1
CASSLMTGAFYEQYF,TGTGCCAGCAGCTTAATGACAGGGGCTTTCTACGAGCAGTACTTC,TRBD1,TRBJ2-7,-,TRBV5-4
CASSQGTSGVNTGELFF,TGCGCCAGCAGCCAGGGAACTAGCGGGGTGAACACCGGGGAGCTGTTTTTT,TRBD2,TRBJ2-2,few,TRBV4-1
CATGAGGTDTQYF,TGTGCCACCGGAGCGGGGGGCACAGATACGCAGTATTTT,TRBD2,TRBJ2-3,many,TRBV24-1
CASSHWASGRFTQETQYF,TGTGCCAGCAGCCATTGGGCTAGCGGGAGATTCACGCAAGAGACCCAGTACTTC,TRBD2,TRBJ2-5,-,TRBV14
CASSFLGQRQPQHF,TGTGCCAGCAGTTTTTTAGGGCAACGCCAGCCCCAGCATTTT,-,TRBJ1-5,-,TRBV12-3/TRBV12-4
CSARVGETQYF,TGCAGTGCTAGGGTAGGGGAGACCCAGTACTTC,-,TRBJ2-5,few,TRBV20-1
CASSLGRWGGGLNRYEQYF,TGTGCCAGCAGCTTAGGTCGATGGGGGGGCGGTTTGAATCGGTACGAGCAGTACTTC,-,TRBJ2-7,few,TRBV11-2
CASSIEYRTSSYEQYF,TGTGCCAGTAGTATAGAGTACAGGACGAGCTCCTACGAGCAGTACTTC,-,TRBJ2-7,few,TRBV19
CASSRGQNIQYF,TGTGCCAGCAGCAGAGGACAAAACATTCAGTACTTC,-,TRBJ2-4,-,TRBV12-3/TRBV12-4
CASSVAGQPNQPQHF,TGTGCCAGCAGCGTAGCGGGACAGCCCAATCAGCCCCAGCATTTT,TRBD1,TRBJ1-5,few,TRBV9
CAIQVTSGLTYEQYF,TGTGCGATACAGGTGACTAGCGGGTTAACCTACGAGCAGTACTTC,TRBD2,TRBJ2-7,-,TRBV10-3
CASSPRDTANNGYTF,TGTGCCAGCTCACCCCGGGACACCGCTAACAATGGCTACACCTTC,-,TRBJ1-2,-,TRBV18
CASSSAYGYTF,TGTGCCAGCAGCTCGGCATATGGCTACACCTTC,-,TRBJ1-2,many,TRBV12-3/TRBV12-4
CASSFGDFPLHEQYF,TGTGCCAGCAGCTTTGGGGACTTTCCACTCCACGAGCAGTACTTC,-,TRBJ2-7,-,TRBV5-6
CASSSWGATRNTEAFF,TGTGCCAGCAGCTCATGGGGGGCTACCCGGAACACTGAAGCTTTCTTT,-,TRBJ1-1,few,TRBV5-4
CATSDHRTSGRAGNEQFF,TGTGCCACCAGTGACCACCGGACTAGCGGGAGGGCCGGTAATGAGCAGTTCTTC,TRBD2,TRBJ2-1,-,TRBV24-1
CASAPRGPEAFF,TGTGCCAGCGCGCCCCGGGGCCCTGAAGCTTTCTTT,-,TRBJ1-1,many,TRBV7-2
CATSTEMNTEAFF,TGTGCCACTTCGACAGAGATGAACACTGAAGCTTTCTTT,-,TRBJ1-1,few,TRBV10-3
CASSLMGQGTYEQYF,TGTGCCAGCAGCTTAATGGGACAGGGAACCTACGAGCAGTACTTC,TRBD1,TRBJ2-7,few,TRBV7-2
CSANPGQGISPLHF,TGCAGTGCTAATCCGGGACAGGGGATCTCACCCCTCCACTTT,TRBD1,TRBJ1-6,few,TRBV20-1